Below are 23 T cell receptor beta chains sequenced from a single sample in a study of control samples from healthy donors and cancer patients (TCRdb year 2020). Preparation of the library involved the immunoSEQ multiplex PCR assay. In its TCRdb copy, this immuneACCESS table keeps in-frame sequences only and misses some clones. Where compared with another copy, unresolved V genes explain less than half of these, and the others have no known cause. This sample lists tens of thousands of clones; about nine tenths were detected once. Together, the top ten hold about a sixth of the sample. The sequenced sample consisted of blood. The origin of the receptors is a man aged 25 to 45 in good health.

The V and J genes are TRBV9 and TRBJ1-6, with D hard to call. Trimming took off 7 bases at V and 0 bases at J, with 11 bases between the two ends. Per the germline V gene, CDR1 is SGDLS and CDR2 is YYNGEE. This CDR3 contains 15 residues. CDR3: CASAGGNSYNSPLHF. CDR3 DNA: TGTGCCAGCGCGGGCGGAAACTCCTATAATTCACCCCTCCACTTT.

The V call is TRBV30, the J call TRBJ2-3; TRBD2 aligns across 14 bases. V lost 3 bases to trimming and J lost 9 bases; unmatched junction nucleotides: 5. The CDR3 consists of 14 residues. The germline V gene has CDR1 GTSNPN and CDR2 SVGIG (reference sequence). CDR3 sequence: CAWRVGLAGATQYF. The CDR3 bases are TGTGCCTGGAGGGTGGGACTAGCGGGAGCAACGCAGTATTTT.

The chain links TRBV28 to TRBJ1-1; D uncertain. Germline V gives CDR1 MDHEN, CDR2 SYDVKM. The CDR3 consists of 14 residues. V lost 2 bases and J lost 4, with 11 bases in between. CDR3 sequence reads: CASSLAFGGTEAFF. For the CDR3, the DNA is TGTGCCAGCAGTTTAGCTTTCGGCGGCACTGAAGCTTTCTTT. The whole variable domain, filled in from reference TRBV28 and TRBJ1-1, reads DVKVTQSSRYLVKRTGEKVFLECVQDMDHENMFWYRQDPGLGLRLIYFSYDVKMKEKGDIPEGYSVSREKKERFSLILESASTNQTSMYLCASSLAFGGTEAFFGQGTRLTVV.

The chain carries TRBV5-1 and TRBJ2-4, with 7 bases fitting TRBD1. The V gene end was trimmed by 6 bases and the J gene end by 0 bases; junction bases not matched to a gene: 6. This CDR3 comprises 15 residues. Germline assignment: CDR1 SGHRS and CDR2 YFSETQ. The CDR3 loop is CASTQGEIAKNIQYF. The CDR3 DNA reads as TGCGCCAGCACCCAGGGGGAGATAGCCAAAAACATTCAGTACTTC.

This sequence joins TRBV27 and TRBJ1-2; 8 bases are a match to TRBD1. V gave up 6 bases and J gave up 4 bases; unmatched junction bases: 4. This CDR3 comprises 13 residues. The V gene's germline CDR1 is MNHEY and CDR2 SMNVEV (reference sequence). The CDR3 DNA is TGTGCCAGCAGACCCACAGGGGGCTATGGCTACACCTTC. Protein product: CASRPTGGYGYTF.

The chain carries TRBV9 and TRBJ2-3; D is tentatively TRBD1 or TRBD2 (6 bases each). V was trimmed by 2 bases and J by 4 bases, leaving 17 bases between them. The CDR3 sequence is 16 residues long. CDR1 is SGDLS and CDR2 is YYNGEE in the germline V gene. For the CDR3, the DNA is TGTGCCAGCAGCGTTCGGGGGCCGGGGCGCGCAGATACGCAGTATTTT. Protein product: CASSVRGPGRADTQYF.

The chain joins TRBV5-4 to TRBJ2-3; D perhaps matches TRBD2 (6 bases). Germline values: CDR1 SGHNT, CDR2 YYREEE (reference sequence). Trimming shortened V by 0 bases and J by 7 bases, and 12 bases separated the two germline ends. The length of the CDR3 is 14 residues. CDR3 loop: CASSLASAVNTQYF. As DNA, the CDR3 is TGTGCCAGCAGCTTGGCTAGCGCAGTGAATACGCAGTATTTT.

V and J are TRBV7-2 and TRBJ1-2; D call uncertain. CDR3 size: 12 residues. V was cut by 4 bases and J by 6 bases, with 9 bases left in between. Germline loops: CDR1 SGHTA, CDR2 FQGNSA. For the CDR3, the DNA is TGTGCCAGCAGCTCAGGACCTAATGGCTACACCTTC. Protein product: CASSSGPNGYTF. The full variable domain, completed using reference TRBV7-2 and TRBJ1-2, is GAGVSQSPSNKVTEKGKDVELRCDPISGHTALYWYRQSLGQGLEFLIYFQGNSAPDKSGLPSDRFSAERTGGSVSTLTIQRTQQEDSAVYLCASSSGPNGYTFGSGTRLTVV.

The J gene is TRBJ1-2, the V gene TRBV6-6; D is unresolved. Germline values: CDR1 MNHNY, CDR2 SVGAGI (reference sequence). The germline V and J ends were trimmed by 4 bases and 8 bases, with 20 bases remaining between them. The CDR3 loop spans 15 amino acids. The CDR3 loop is CASSSPTERPQGYTF. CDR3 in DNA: TGTGCCAGCAGTTCCCCGACGGAAAGGCCGCAGGGCTACACCTTC.

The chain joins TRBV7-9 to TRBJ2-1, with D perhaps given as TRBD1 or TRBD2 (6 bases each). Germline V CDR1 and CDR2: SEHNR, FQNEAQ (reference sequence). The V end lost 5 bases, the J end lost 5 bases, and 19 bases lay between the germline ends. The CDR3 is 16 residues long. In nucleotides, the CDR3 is TGTGCCAGCAGCCCCCGAAGTGGGGGGCGCAACAATGAGCAGTTCTTC. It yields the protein CASSPRSGGRNNEQFF.

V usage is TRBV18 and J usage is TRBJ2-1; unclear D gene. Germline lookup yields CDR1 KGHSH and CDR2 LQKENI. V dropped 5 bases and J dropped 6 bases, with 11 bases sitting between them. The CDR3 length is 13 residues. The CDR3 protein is CASSSSDANEQFF. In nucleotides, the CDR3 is TGTGCCAGCTCATCCTCAGACGCCAATGAGCAGTTCTTC.

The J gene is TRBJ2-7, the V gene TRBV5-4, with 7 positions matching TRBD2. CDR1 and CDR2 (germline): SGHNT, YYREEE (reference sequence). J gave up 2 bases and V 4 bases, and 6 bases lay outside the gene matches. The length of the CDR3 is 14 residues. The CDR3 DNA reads TGTGCCAGCAGCGGTGGACTAGAAGCCTACGAGCAGTACTTC. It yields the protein CASSGGLEAYEQYF.

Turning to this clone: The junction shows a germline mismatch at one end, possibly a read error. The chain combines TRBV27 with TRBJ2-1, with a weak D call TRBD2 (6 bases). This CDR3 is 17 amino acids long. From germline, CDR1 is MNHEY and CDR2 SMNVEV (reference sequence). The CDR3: CASNLSIGGAPYNEQFF. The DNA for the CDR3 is TGTGCCAGCAATTTAAGTATCGGAGGGGCCCCCTACAATGAGCAGTTCTTC.

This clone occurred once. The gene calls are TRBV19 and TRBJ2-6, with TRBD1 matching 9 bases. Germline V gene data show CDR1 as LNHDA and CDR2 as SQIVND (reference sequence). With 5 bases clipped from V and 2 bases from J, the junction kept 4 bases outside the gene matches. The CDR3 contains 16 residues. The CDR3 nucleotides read TGTGCCAGTAGTCCCGGGACAGGGCCTGGGGCCAACGTCCTGACTTTC. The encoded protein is CASSPGTGPGANVLTF.

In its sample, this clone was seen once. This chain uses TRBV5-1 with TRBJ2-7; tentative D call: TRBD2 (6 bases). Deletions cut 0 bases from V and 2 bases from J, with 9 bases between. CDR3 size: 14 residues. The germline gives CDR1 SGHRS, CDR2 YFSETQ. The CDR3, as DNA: TGCGCCAGCAGCTTGGCGACTAGGGCCTACGAGCAGTACTTC. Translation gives CASSLATRAYEQYF.

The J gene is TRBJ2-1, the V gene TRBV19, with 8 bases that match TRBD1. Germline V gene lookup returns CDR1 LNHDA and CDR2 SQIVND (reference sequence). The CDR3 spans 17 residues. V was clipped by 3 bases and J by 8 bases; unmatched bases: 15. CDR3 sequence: CASSMEGDAGGRDEQFF. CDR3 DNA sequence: TGTGCCAGTAGTATGGAAGGGGATGCAGGGGGCAGGGATGAGCAGTTCTTC.

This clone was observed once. Written as DNA, the CDR3 is TGTGCCAGTAGCCAGACTAGCGGTCTTTACGAGCAGTACTTC. This codes for CASSQTSGLYEQYF. The chain couples TRBV19 to TRBJ2-7; 9 bases map to TRBD2. Trimming cost V 6 bases and J 4 bases; bases outside gene matches: 7. This CDR3 is 14 amino acids long. The germline V gene has CDR1 LNHDA and CDR2 SQIVND (reference sequence). Variable domain in full (rest from reference TRBV19 and TRBJ2-7): DGGITQSPKYLFRKEGQNVTLSCEQNLNHDAMYWYRQDPGQGLRLIYYSQIVNDFQKGDIAEGYSVSREKKESFPLTVTSAQKNPTAFYLCASSQTSGLYEQYFGPGTRLTVT.

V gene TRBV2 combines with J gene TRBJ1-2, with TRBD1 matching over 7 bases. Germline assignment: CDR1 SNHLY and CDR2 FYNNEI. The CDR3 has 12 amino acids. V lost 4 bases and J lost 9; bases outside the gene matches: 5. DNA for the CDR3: TGTGCCAGCAGTGCTGACAGGGCCCGCTACACCTTC. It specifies CASSADRARYTF.

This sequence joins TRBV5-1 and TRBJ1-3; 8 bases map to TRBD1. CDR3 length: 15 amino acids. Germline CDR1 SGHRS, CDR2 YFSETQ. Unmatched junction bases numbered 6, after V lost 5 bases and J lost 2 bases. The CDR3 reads CASRDRVGPGNTIYF. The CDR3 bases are TGCGCCAGCAGGGACAGGGTAGGCCCTGGAAACACCATATATTTT.

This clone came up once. The CDR3 loop is CASSLDSTGGDGELFF. The CDR3 region has the DNA TGTGCCAGCAGCTTAGATTCAACAGGGGGCGACGGGGAGCTGTTTTTT. The chain couples TRBV11-3 to TRBJ2-2, with TRBD1 matching over 9 bases. The junction had 6 bases not matched to a gene; V was cut back by 0 bases and J by 7 bases. Germline CDR1 reads SGHNT; CDR2 reads YENEEA. This CDR3 comprises 16 residues.

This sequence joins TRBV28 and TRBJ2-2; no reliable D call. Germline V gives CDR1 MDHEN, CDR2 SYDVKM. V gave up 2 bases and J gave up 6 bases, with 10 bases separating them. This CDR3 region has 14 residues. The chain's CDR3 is CASSLPIPSGELFF. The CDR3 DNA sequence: TGTGCCAGCAGTTTACCTATCCCATCCGGGGAGCTGTTTTTT.

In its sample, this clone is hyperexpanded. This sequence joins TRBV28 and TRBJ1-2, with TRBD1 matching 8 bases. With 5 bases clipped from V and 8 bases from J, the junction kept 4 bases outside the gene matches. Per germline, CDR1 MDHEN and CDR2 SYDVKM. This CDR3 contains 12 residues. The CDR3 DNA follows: TGTGCCAGCAGTACGGACAGGGTCGGCTACACCTTC. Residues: CASSTDRVGYTF.

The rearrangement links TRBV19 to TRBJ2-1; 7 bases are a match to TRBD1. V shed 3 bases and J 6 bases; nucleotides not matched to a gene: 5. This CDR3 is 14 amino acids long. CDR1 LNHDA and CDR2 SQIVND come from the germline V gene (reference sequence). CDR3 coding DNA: TGTGCCAGTAGTATCCAACAGGGGCCCAATGAGCAGTTCTTC. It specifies CASSIQQGPNEQFF.